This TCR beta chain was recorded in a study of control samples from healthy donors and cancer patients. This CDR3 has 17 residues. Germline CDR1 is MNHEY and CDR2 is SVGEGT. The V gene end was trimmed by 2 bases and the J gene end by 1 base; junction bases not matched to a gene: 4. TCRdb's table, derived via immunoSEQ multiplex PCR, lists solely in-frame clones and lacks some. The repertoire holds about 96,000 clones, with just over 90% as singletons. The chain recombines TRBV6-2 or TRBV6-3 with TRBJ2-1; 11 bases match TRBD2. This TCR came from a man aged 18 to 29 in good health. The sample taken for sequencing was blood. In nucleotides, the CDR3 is TGTGCCAGCAGTTACCCTAGCGGGAGGTATTCCTACAATGAGCAGTTCTTC. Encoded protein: CASSYPSGRYSYNEQFF.